Below are 13 T cell receptor beta chains sequenced from a single sample in a study of identical twins. TCRdb recomputed calls from the 5' RACE reads with MiXCR, one row per CDR3 protein. The sample includes more than 400,000 distinct CDR3 sequences, 13% to 15% of them seen just once. This same sample was also taken into another study, of yellow fever vaccine responses in identical twins.

Sequencing input: CD4+ T cells sorted from blood. These TCRs come from a woman younger than 30 in good health.

In this sample, this clonotype turned up a few times. The V call is TRBV28, the J call TRBJ1-6; no clear D gene. CDR3 length: 14 amino acids. V lost 9 bases and J 7 bases, leaving 16 bases between the germline ends. Germline V lookup: CDR1 MDHEN, CDR2 SYDVKM. CDR3 nucleotides: TGTGCCAGTCTTGAACAGAGAAAAAATTCACCCCTCCACTTT. This gives the protein CASLEQRKNSPLHF.

This clonotype was counted only a few times. The chain has TRBV5-1 and TRBJ2-1, with D unresolved. This CDR3 comprises 14 residues. Germline V CDR1 and CDR2: SGHRS, YFSETQ. The V and J ends lost 4 bases and 9 bases respectively, with 17 bases between them. CDR3 DNA sequence: TGCGCCAGCAGCCTGGACCCGAATAAAGCTGAGCAGTTCTTC. As protein: CASSLDPNKAEQFF.

This sequence joins TRBV28 and TRBJ1-5, with unresolved D. Germline values: CDR1 MDHEN, CDR2 SYDVKM. The V end was cut by 6 bases, the J end by 4 bases, with 7 bases between. The CDR3 has 12 amino acids. CDR3 amino acids: CASRGPNQPQHF. The DNA of the CDR3 is TGTGCCAGCAGGGGTCCTAATCAGCCCCAGCATTTT.

This clonotype occurred a few times. The genes are TRBV6-5 and TRBJ2-1; 7 bases are shared with TRBD2. The J segment lost 9 bases and the V segment lost 0 bases, leaving 11 bases of the junction unmatched. The length of the CDR3 is 16 residues. Germline V lookup: CDR1 MNHEY, CDR2 SVGAGI. The CDR3 DNA reads as TGTGCCAGCAGTTACTCAGCCGGGACTACGTCTGTTGAGCAGTTCTTC. It specifies CASSYSAGTTSVEQFF.

The table lists this clonotype with a count of one. The rearrangement uses TRBV28 and TRBJ2-3, with TRBD2 matching over 8 bases. Germline V gene lookup returns CDR1 MDHEN and CDR2 SYDVKM. V shed 3 bases and J 5 bases; nucleotides not matched to a gene: 13. There are 17 residues in the CDR3. The CDR3 sequence is CASSFPLGGGHGDTQYF. In DNA form, the CDR3 reads TGTGCCAGCAGTTTCCCCCTTGGCGGGGGGCATGGAGATACGCAGTATTTT.

The sample holds many counts of this clonotype. The rearrangement uses TRBV5-6 and TRBJ2-3, with unresolved D. CDR3 size: 15 residues. Trimming stripped 2 bases from V and 6 bases from J, with 16 bases between. From germline, CDR1 is SGHDT and CDR2 YYEEEE. In nucleotides, the CDR3 is TGTGCCAGCAGCTTATTTCCCGGCCGTGAGGATACGCAGTATTTT. Translation: CASSLFPGREDTQYF. The full variable domain, rest sourced from reference TRBV5-6 and TRBJ2-3, is DAGVTQSPTHLIKTRGQQVTLRCSPKSGHDTVSWYQQALGQGPQFIFQYYEEEERQRGNFPDRFSGHQFPNYSSELNVNALLLGDSALYLCASSLFPGREDTQYFGPGTRLTVL.

The chain joins TRBV12-3 or TRBV12-4 to TRBJ2-1; weak D call: TRBD2 (6 bases). Deletions cut 1 base from V and 4 bases from J, with 11 bases between. The CDR3 totals 15 residues. The CDR3 loop reads CASSLELALYNEQFF. For the CDR3, the DNA is TGTGCCAGCAGTTTAGAACTAGCCCTTTACAATGAGCAGTTCTTC.

This clonotype occurred a few times. The chain carries TRBV15 and TRBJ2-7; TRBD2 matches 13 bases. The V gene's germline CDR1 is LNHNV and CDR2 YYDKDF (reference sequence). The CDR3 runs 18 residues. V was pared by 3 bases and J by 4 bases, with 12 bases of the junction left unmatched. CDR3 in amino acids: CATSSKPTSGRALYEQYF. The CDR3 bases are TGTGCCACCAGCAGCAAGCCAACTAGCGGGAGGGCCTTATACGAGCAGTACTTC.

This clonotype has only a few counts. This chain uses TRBV3-1 with TRBJ2-2, with TRBD2 identical over 10 bases. CDR3 length equals 18 residues. Trimming removed 3 bases from V and 1 base from J; junction bases left unmatched: 8. Germline CDR1 is LGHDT and CDR2 is YNNKEL (reference sequence). CDR3 sequence: CASSHLLRLAGNTGELFF. The CDR3 bases are TGTGCCAGCAGCCATCTCCTAAGACTAGCGGGGAACACCGGGGAGCTGTTTTTT.

V is TRBV5-5 and J is TRBJ1-2; D is undetermined. This CDR3 has 13 amino acids. Trimming cost V 2 bases and J 3 bases, with 8 bases left between them. Per germline, CDR1 SGHKS and CDR2 YYEKEE (reference sequence). The CDR3 protein is CASSFVGDYGYTF. The CDR3 nucleotides are TGTGCCAGCAGCTTCGTCGGGGACTATGGCTACACCTTC.

This clonotype was found a few times. The chain recombines TRBV28 with TRBJ2-7, with 11 bases aligning to TRBD1. V gave up 9 bases and J gave up 3 bases; unmatched junction bases: 13. CDR1 and CDR2 from the germline V gene are MDHEN and SYDVKM. The CDR3 is made up of 16 amino acids. CDR3 in amino acids: CASMTRHGTGGYEQYV. In DNA, the CDR3 is TGTGCCAGTATGACCCGCCATGGGACAGGGGGCTACGAGCAGTACGTC.

This clonotype was counted only a few times. The chain combines TRBV6-5 with TRBJ2-5; TRBD1 matches 8 bases. Germline CDR1 reads MNHEY; CDR2 reads SVGAGI. The CDR3 runs to 17 residues. The J segment lost 5 bases and the V segment lost 2 bases, leaving 13 bases of the junction unmatched. In nucleotides, the CDR3 is TGTGCCAGCAGTTACCTCTTTGGACAGGGCCGAGGGGAGACCCAGTACTTC. Its protein product is CASSYLFGQGRGETQYF.

This clonotype was found a few times. V gene TRBV5-1 combines with J gene TRBJ2-1; weak D call: TRBD1 (6 bases). V was shortened by 5 bases and J by 4 bases, with 16 bases between the two germline ends. CDR1 is SGHRS and CDR2 is YFSETQ in the germline V gene. CDR3 length: 15 amino acids. This chain's CDR3 is CASRGGGQIYNEQFF. CDR3 in DNA: TGCGCCAGCAGAGGTGGCGGACAGATATACAATGAGCAGTTCTTC.